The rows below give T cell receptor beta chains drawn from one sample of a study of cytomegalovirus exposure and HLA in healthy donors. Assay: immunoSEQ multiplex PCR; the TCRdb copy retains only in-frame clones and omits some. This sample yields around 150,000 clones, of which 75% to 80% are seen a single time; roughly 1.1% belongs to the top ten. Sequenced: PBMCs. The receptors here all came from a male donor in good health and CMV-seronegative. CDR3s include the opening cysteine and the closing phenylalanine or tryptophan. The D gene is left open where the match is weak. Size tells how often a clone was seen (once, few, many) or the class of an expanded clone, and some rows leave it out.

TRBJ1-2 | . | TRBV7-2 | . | CASSLGAGATYGYTF | TGTGCCAGCAGCTTAGGGGCAGGGGCAACCTATGGCTACACCTTC
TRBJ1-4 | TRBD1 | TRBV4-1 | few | CAGRDRADEKLFF | TGCGCCGGCCGGGACAGGGCGGATGAAAAACTGTTTTTT
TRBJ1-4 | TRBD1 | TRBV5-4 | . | CASSSGTGYGELFF | TGTGCCAGCAGCTCCGGGACAGGCTATGGGGAACTGTTTTTT
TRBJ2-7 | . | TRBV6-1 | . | CASSEAGSYEQYF | TGTGCCAGCAGTGAAGCGGGGAGTTACGAGCAGTACTTC
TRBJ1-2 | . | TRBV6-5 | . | CASSLLIGEHGYTF | TGTGCCAGCAGTCTACTCATCGGGGAGCACGGCTACACCTTC
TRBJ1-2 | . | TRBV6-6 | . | CASSYGQGNYGYTF | TGTGCCAGCAGTTACGGTCAGGGGAACTATGGCTACACCTTC
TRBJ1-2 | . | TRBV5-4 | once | CASSEDSGNYGYTF | TGTGCCAGCAGCGAAGATTCCGGTAACTATGGCTACACCTTC
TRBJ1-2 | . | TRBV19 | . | CASSIDAGLYGYTF | TGTGCCAGTAGTATAGATGCAGGCCTCTATGGCTACACCTTC
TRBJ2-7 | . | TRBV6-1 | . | CASSPQGGTYEQYF | TGTGCCAGCAGTCCCCAGGGGGGAACCTACGAGCAGTACTTC
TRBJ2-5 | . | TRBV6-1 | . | CASSEPGFETQYF | TGTGCCAGCAGTGAACCCGGGTTCGAAACCCAGTACTTC
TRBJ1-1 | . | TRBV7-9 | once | CSSSLDPGSLTEAFF | TGTTCCAGCAGCTTAGATCCGGGTTCGCTAACTGAAGCTTTCTTT
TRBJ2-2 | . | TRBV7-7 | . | CASSLKEVGELFF | TGTGCTAGCAGCTTAAAGGAGGTCGGGGAGCTGTTTTTT
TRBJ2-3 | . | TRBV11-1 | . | CASSLVGGYGYTDTQYF | TGTGCCAGCAGCCTAGTCGGAGGTTATGGGTACACAGATACGCAGTATTTT
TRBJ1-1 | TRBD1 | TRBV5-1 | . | CASSLAGTGDSEAFF | TGCGCCAGCAGCTTGGCCGGGACAGGGGATAGTGAAGCTTTCTTT
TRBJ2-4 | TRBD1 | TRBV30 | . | CAWSVPGQGRFRNIQYF | TGTGCCTGGAGTGTACCGGGACAGGGGCGCTTCAGGAACATTCAGTACTTC
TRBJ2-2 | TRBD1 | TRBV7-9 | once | CASSPRDRGNGELFF | TGTGCCAGCAGCCCCCGGGACAGGGGCAACGGGGAGCTGTTTTTT
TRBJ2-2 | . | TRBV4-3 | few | CASSQDAAGKHGELFF | TGCGCCAGCAGCCAAGATGCGGCAGGGAAGCACGGGGAGCTGTTTTTT
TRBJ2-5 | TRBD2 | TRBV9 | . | CASSSVSGGGQETQYF | TGTGCCAGCAGCAGTGTTAGCGGGGGGGGGCAAGAGACCCAGTACTTC
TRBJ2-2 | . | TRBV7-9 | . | CSSRTEAGELFF | TGTTCCAGCAGGACGGAGGCCGGGGAGCTGTTTTTT
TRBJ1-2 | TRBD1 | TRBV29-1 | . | CSVGQGANYGYTF | TGCAGCGTCGGACAGGGGGCGAACTATGGCTACACCTTC
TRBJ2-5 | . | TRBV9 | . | CASSPGSVSTQETQYF | TGTGCCAGCAGCCCAGGGTCGGTGAGCACGCAAGAGACCCAGTACTTC
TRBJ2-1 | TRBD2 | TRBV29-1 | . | CSVEVWGGGANNEQFF | TGCAGCGTTGAAGTCTGGGGCGGGGGGGCCAACAATGAGCAGTTCTTC
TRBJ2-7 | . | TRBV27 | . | CASRFGEYYEQYF | TGTGCCAGCAGATTCGGGGAATACTACGAGCAGTACTTC
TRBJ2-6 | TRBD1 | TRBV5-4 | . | CASSLQGLVAGANVLTF | TGTGCCAGCAGCTTACAGGGGCTGGTTGCTGGGGCCAACGTCCTGACTTTC
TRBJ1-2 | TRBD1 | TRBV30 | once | CAWRGQGARNGYTF | TGTGCCTGGAGGGGACAGGGGGCGCGGAATGGCTACACCTTC
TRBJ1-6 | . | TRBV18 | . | CASSPQVLTDNSPLHF | TGTGCCAGCTCACCACAGGTTTTGACAGATAATTCACCCCTCCACTTT
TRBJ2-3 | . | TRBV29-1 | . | CSATTALHTDTQYF | TGCAGCGCTACGACAGCCCTGCACACAGATACGCAGTATTTT
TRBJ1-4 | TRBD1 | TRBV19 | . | CASSMSGGTMGEKLFF | TGTGCCAGTAGTATGTCAGGGGGCACAATGGGTGAAAAACTGTTTTTT
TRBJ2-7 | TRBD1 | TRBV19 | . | CASSTQGAKVYEQYF | TGTGCCAGTAGTACACAGGGGGCGAAGGTCTACGAGCAGTACTTC
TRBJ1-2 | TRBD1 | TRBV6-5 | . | CASTDRPNYGYTF | TGTGCCAGCACGGACAGGCCGAACTATGGCTACACCTTC
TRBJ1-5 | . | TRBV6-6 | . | CASARGNQPQHF | TGTGCCAGCGCACGAGGCAATCAGCCCCAGCATTTT
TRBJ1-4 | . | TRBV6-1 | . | CASRETATNEKLFF | TGTGCCAGCAGGGAGACGGCAACTAATGAAAAACTGTTTTTT
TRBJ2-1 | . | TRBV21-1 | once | CASSKHPTPGQGVYYNEQFF | TGTGCCAGCAGCAAGCACCCAACCCCGGGACAGGGGGTTTACTACAATGAGCAGTTCTTC
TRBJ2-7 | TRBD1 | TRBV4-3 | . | CASSQDKGQGFNEQYF | TGCGCCAGCAGCCAAGATAAGGGACAGGGTTTCAACGAGCAGTACTTC
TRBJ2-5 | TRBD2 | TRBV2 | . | CASSGGGSSETQYF | TGTGCCAGCAGTGGGGGGGGGTCGTCAGAGACCCAGTACTTC
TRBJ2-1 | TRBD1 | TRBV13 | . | CASRNLAGGPGDNEQFF | TGTGCCAGCAGAAACCTAGCAGGGGGCCCCGGAGACAATGAGCAGTTCTTC
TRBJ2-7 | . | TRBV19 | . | CASSPGRGYEQYF | TGTGCCAGTAGTCCCGGACGAGGGTACGAGCAGTACTTC
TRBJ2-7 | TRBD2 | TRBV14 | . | CASSRQVGLDFEQYF | TGTGCCAGCAGCCGTCAAGTGGGACTAGACTTCGAGCAGTACTTC
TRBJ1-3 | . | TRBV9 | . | CASSVEPGGTIYF | TGTGCCAGCAGCGTAGAGCCTGGCGGCACCATATATTTT
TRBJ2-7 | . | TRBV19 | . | CASSSHGSGNEQYF | TGTGCCAGTAGTTCCCACGGGTCCGGGAACGAGCAGTACTTC
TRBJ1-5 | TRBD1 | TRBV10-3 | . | CAISERDRGQSGQPQHF | TGTGCCATCAGTGAAAGGGACAGGGGGCAATCGGGTCAGCCCCAGCATTTT
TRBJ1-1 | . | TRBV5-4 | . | CASSLGGYANTEAFF | TGTGCCAGCAGCTTGGGAGGCTACGCAAACACTGAAGCTTTCTTT
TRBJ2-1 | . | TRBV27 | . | CASSPSASLAWSYNEQFF | TGTGCCAGCAGTCCAAGTGCCTCCTTAGCATGGAGCTACAATGAGCAGTTCTTC
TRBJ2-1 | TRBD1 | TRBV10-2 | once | CASRDRDYNEQFF | TGCGCCAGTCGGGACAGGGACTACAATGAGCAGTTCTTC
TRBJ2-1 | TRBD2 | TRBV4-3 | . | CASSQDRTSGGGEQFF | TGCGCCAGCAGCCAAGATAGAACTAGCGGGGGGGGTGAGCAGTTCTTC
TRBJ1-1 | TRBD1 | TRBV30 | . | CAWGLGTGEAFF | TGTGCCTGGGGTCTCGGGACAGGTGAAGCTTTCTTT
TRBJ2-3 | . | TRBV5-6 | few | CASSQGDTQYF | TGTGCCAGCAGCCAGGGGGATACGCAGTATTTT
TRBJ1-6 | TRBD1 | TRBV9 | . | CASSAILGGPLHF | TGTGCCAGCAGCGCCATCTTAGGGGGCCCCCTCCACTTT
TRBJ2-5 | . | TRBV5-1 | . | CASSKNGGPQETQYF | TGCGCCAGCAGCAAAAACGGGGGGCCCCAAGAGACCCAGTACTTC
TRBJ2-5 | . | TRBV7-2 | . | CASSPGLEETQYF | TGTGCCAGCAGCCCCGGCTTGGAGGAGACCCAGTACTTC
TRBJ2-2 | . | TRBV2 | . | CASRDSNTGELFF | TGTGCCAGCAGGGACAGCAACACCGGGGAGCTGTTTTTT
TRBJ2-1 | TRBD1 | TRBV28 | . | CASSLDWTGKNEQFF | TGTGCCAGCAGTTTAGATTGGACAGGGAAGAATGAGCAGTTCTTC